This T cell receptor (beta chain) was profiled in a study of CD8 T cells in ankylosing spondylitis. General study points: A TCR beta motif made of several highly homologous variants seemed typical of ankylosing spondylitis blood.

Using its own MiXCR run on the 5' RACE reads, TCRdb lists one record per CDR3 protein. Found here are roughly 300,000 distinct CDR3 sequences, less than 10% of them singletons; the top ten hold less than 15%. On this clonotype: Its antigen remains unknown.

V was pared by 3 bases and J by 8 bases, with 3 bases of the junction left unmatched. Germline CDR1 is MNHNS and CDR2 is SASEGT. The length of the CDR3 is 15 residues. Sequences were obtained from blood, either unsorted or a sorted T cell fraction (not recorded which). The chain couples TRBV6-1 to TRBJ2-1; TRBD2 matches 14 bases. The sequence came from a male donor with ankylosing spondylitis. CDR3 amino acids: CASSETSGRAYEQFF. The CDR3 DNA is TGTGCCAGCAGTGAGACTAGCGGGAGGGCCTATGAGCAGTTCTTC.